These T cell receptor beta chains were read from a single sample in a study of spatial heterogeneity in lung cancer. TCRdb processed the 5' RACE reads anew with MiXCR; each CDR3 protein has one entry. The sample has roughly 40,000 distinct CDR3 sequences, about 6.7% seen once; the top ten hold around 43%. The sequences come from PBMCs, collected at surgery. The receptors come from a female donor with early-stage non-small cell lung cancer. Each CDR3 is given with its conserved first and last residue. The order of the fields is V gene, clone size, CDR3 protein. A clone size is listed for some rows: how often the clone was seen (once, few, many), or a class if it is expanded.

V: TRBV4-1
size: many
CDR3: CASSQDPGQGAQNEQFF

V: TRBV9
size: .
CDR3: CASSPIVGQVSGANVLTF

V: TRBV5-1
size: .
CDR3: CASSLEPGSSGNTIYF

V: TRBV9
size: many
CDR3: CASSVEGTSEAFF

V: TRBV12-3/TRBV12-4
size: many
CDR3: CASSMPGDLPHEQYF

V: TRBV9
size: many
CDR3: CASSVGMGETQYF

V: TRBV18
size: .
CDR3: CASSETERTEAFF

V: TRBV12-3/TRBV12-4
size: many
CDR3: CASSLVAQSNSPLHF

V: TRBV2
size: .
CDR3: CASSPDRGATDTQYF

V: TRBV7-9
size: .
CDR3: CASSLVTLTLGEAFF

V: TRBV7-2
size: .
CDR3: CASSLEVAPQYF

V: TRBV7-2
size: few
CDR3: CASQEGGGELFF

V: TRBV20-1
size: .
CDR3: CSARGSRGLDTQYF

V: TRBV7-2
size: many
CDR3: CASSLEAENTQYF

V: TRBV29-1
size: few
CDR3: CSVVGPRRYGNEKLFF

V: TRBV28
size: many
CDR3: CASREDRSWSEAFF

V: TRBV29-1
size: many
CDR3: CSAADTGTGSYEQYF

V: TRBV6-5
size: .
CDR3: CASHRTGTNEQYF

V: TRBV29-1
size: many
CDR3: CSVVRWPGDEQYF

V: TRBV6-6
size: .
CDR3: CATVGGLAGGGQKNEQFF

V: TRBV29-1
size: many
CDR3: CSAGTGGTDTQYF

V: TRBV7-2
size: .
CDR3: CASSLGGLAGTSTDTQYF

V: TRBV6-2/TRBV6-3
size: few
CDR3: CASNPTVSGNTIYF

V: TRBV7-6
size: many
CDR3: CASTPRGSYNEQFF

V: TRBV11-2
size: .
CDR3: CASSPESSGANVLTF

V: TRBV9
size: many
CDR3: CASSVAPQGGYEQYF

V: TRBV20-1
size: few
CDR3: CSARDDGGSQPQHF

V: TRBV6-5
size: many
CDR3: CASRPLRTWGDPAYEQYF

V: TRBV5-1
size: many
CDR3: CASSLDSTNEKLFF

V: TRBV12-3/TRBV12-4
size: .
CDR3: CASSPVTDRNYGYTF

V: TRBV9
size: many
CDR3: CASSVRGPRGGELFF

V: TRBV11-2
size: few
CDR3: CASSPEPEESTDTQYF

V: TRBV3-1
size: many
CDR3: CASSQERSSGDRKSYNEQFF

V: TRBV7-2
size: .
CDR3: CASSLSRSPYNEQFF

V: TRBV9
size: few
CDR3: CASSVGQGWQIF

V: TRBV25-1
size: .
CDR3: CASSAGLLGSEKLFF

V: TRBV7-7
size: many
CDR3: CASSNFPIGGGDQETQYF

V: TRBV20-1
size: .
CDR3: CSASRDMNTEAFF

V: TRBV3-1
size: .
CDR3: CASSRGRTGETEQFF

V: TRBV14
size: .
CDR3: CASSRHGTASRSGANVLTF

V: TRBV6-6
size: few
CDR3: CASSYSQPITDTQYF

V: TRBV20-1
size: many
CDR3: CSAYSGVKDTQYF

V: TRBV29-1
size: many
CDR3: CSVRVGTGSQPQHF

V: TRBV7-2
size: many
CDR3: CASTLALGLAGVQYF

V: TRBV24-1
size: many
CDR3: CATSDSLGVGYNEQFF

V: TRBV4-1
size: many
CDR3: CASSQNDRVGTQYF

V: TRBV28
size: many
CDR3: CASSLQGQNYGYTF

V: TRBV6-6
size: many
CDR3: CASSYRGENYGYTF

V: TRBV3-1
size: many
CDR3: CASSLSGTVEKQFF